The 9 T cell receptor beta chains in this list originate from one sample, sequenced in a study of blood T cell repertoires in COVID-19. Repertoires were generated with immunoSEQ multiplex PCR, while TCRdb's copy carries only in-frame clones and drops some. Of about 68,000 clones in the sample, approximately 80% were seen once. The material sequenced was peripheral blood. These receptors came from a human donor in a cohort sampled during active COVID-19.

The genes are TRBV7-9 and TRBJ1-1, with unresolved D. Germline CDR1 reads SEHNR; CDR2 reads FQNEAQ (reference sequence). CDR3 length equals 13 residues. V was clipped by 1 base and J by 6 bases, with 9 bases between them. DNA of the CDR3: TGTGCCAGCAGCTTAGGGCTCGGGTCTGAAGCTTTCTTT. This encodes CASSLGLGSEAFF.

The chain uses TRBV2 and TRBJ2-3, with D perhaps matching TRBD2 (5 bases). Trimming pared 10 bases from V and 0 bases from J, leaving 11 bases between. This CDR3 is 13 amino acids long. The germline V gene has CDR1 SNHLY and CDR2 FYNNEI. CDR3 sequence: CAKGRGSTDTQYF. CDR3 DNA sequence: TGTGCCAAGGGCCGGGGTAGCACAGATACGCAGTATTTT. The whole variable domain, filled in from reference TRBV2 and TRBJ2-3, reads EPEVTQTPSHQVTQMGQEVILRCVPISNHLYFYWYRQILGQKVEFLVSFYNNEISEKSEIFDDQFSVERPDGSNFTLKIRSTKLEDSAMYFCAKGRGSTDTQYFGPGTRLTVL.

Judged by abundance, this clone is medium-sized. The genes are TRBV5-4 and TRBJ2-7; 9 bases fit TRBD1. The CDR3 loop spans 15 amino acids. Germline V gene sequence: CDR1 SGHNT, CDR2 YYREEE (reference sequence). V was clipped by 4 bases and J by 5 bases; unmatched bases: 10. CDR3 sequence: CASSLNRGQSHEQYF. The CDR3 DNA is TGTGCCAGCAGCCTAAACAGGGGGCAGTCCCACGAGCAGTACTTC.

This sequence joins TRBV5-4 and TRBJ1-2; TRBD1 matches 8 bases. V lost 6 bases, J lost 2 bases, and 6 bases stayed unmatched. Germline V gives CDR1 SGHNT, CDR2 YYREEE (reference sequence). The CDR3 sequence is 14 residues long. Written as DNA, the CDR3 is TGTGCCAGCACCCAGGACAGGGAGAACTATGGCTACACCTTC. It encodes CASTQDRENYGYTF.

The chain employs TRBV6-5 and TRBJ1-6; D gene ambiguous. V dropped 6 bases and J dropped 9 bases, with 15 bases sitting between them. Germline CDR1 reads MNHEY; CDR2 reads SVGAGI. The CDR3 spans 14 residues. This chain's CDR3 is CASRPPAGSSPLHF. Written as DNA, the CDR3 is TGTGCCAGCAGACCCCCTGCTGGGAGTTCACCCCTCCACTTT.

The genes are TRBV5-4 and TRBJ2-3; 8 positions match TRBD2. Losses at the gene ends were 0 bases for V and 3 bases for J; bases not matched to a gene: 6. In germline, CDR1 is SGHNT, CDR2 YYREEE (reference sequence). The CDR3 contains 16 residues. DNA for the CDR3: TGTGCCAGCAGCTTGGCGGGGGGGCCTTTAACAGATACGCAGTATTTT. It is translated as CASSLAGGPLTDTQYF.

This clone was counted a single time. CDR3 DNA sequence: TGTGCCAGCAGATACACAGGGGGCTCAGATACGCAGTATTTT. Translated, it gives CASRYTGGSDTQYF. The rearrangement joins TRBV7-9 to TRBJ2-3; TRBD1 matches 9 bases. The CDR3 sequence is 14 residues long. Trimming took 6 bases from V and 4 from J; bases not matched to a gene: 5. Germline-derived CDR1 and CDR2 are SEHNR and FQNEAQ (reference sequence).

The CDR3 DNA follows: TGTGCCAGCAGCCTAATGGGGGGGGGCCATAATGAGCAGTTCTTC. It specifies CASSLMGGGHNEQFF. This sequence joins TRBV2 and TRBJ2-1, with D possibly TRBD2 on 7 matching bases. The length of the CDR3 is 15 residues. With 6 bases removed from V and 7 bases from J, the gap between germline ends came to 19 bases. Germline loops: CDR1 SNHLY, CDR2 FYNNEI. The variable domain in full, with the rest retrieved from reference TRBV2 and TRBJ2-1, is EPEVTQTPSHQVTQMGQEVILRCVPISNHLYFYWYRQILGQKVEFLVSFYNNEISEKSEIFDDQFSVERPDGSNFTLKIRSTKLEDSAMYFCASSLMGGGHNEQFFGPGTRLTVL.

V usage is TRBV2 and J usage is TRBJ2-7, with a tentative D call TRBD1 (5 bases). V lost 11 bases to trimming and J lost 7 bases, with 18 bases between them. Looked up from germline, CDR1 is SNHLY and CDR2 is FYNNEI. The CDR3 length is 12 residues. The CDR3 region is CAYRPGLGEQYF. DNA for the CDR3: TGTGCCTACCGGCCAGGGTTAGGGGAGCAGTACTTC. Drawing the rest from reference TRBV2 and TRBJ2-7, the complete variable domain is EPEVTQTPSHQVTQMGQEVILRCVPISNHLYFYWYRQILGQKVEFLVSFYNNEISEKSEIFDDQFSVERPDGSNFTLKIRSTKLEDSAMYFCAYRPGLGEQYFGPGTRLTVT.